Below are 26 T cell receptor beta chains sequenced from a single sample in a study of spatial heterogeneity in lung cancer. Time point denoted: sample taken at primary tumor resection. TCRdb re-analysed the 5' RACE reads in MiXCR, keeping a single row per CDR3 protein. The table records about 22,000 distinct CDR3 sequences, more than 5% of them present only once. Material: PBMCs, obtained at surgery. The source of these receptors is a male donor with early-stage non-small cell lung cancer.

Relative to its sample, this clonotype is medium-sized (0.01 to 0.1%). The CDR3 nucleotides read TGCGCCAGCAGCTTGGCAGACGGGAACACTGAAGCTTTCTTT. Protein sequence: CASSLADGNTEAFF. The rearrangement joins TRBV5-1 to TRBJ1-1; D unclear. There are 14 residues in the CDR3. The germline V gene encodes CDR1 SGHRS and CDR2 YFSETQ. Trimming left V 0 bases short and J 1 base short, with 7 bases between.

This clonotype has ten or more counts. The CDR3 DNA reads as TGTGCCAGTAGTATCGCGCCCCCGGGACTAGCGGGACCCTCCTCCTACGAGCAGTACTTC. It encodes CASSIAPPGLAGPSSYEQYF. This sequence joins TRBV19 and TRBJ2-7; 13 positions agree with TRBD2. Germline assignment: CDR1 LNHDA and CDR2 SQIVND (reference sequence). The trim removed 3 bases at V and 0 bases at J, leaving 14 bases unmatched. This CDR3 is built from 20 residues.

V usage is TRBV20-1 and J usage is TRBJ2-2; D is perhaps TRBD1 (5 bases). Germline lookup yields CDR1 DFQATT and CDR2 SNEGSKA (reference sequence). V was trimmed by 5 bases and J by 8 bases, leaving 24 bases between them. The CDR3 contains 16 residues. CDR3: CSAQLAGIISGGELFF. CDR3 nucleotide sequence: TGCAGTGCTCAACTGGCAGGGATAATTTCTGGAGGGGAGCTGTTTTTT.

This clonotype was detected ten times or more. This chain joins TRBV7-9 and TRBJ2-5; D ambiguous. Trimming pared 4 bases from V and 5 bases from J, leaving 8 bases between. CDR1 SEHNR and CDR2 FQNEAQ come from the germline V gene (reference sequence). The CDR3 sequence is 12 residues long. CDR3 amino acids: CASSSRGETQYF. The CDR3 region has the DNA TGTGCCAGCAGCTCCCGTGGGGAGACCCAGTACTTC.

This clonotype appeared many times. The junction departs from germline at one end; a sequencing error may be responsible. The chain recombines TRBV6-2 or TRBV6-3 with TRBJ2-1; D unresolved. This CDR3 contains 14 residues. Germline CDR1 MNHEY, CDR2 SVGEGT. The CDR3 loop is CASSDSTPSNEQFF. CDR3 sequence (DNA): TGTGCCAGCAGTGACTCGACTCCTTCCAATGAGCAGTTCTTC.

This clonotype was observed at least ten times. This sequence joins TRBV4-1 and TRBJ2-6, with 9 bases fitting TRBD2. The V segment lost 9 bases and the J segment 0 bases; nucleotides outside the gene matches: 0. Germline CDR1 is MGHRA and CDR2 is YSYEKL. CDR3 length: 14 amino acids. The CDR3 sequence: CASSGSSGANVLTF. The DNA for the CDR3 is TGCGCCAGTAGCGGGAGCTCTGGGGCCAACGTCCTGACTTTC.

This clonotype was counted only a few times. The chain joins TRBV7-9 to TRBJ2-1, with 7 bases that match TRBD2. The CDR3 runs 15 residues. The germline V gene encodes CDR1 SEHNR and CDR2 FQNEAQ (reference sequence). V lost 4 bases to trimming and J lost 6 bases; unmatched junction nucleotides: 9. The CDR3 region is CASSSIPIAGNEQFF. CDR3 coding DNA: TGTGCCAGCAGCTCTATCCCCATAGCGGGCAATGAGCAGTTCTTC.

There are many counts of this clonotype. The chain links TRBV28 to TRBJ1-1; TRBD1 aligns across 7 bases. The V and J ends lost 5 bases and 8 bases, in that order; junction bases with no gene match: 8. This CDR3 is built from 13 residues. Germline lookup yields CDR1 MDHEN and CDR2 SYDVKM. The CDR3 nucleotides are TGTGCCAGCAGTCCCCGACAGGGAGCGGAAGCTTTCTTT. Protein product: CASSPRQGAEAFF.

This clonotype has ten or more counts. CDR3 sequence: CASSSTGLAIEQYF. The CDR3 nucleotides are TGTGCCAGCAGTTCGACAGGACTAGCGATCGAGCAGTACTTC. The J gene is TRBJ2-7, the V gene TRBV12-3 or TRBV12-4; 9 bases line up with TRBD2. The CDR3 loop spans 14 amino acids. J gave up 6 bases and V 4 bases, and 7 bases lay outside the gene matches.

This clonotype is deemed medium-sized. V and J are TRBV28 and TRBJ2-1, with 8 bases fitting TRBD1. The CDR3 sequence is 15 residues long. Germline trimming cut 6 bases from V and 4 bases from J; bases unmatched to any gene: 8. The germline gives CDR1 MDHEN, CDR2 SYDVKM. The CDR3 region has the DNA TGTGCCAGCAGAAGTCTCAGGGGGCTATACAATGAGCAGTTCTTC. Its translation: CASRSLRGLYNEQFF.

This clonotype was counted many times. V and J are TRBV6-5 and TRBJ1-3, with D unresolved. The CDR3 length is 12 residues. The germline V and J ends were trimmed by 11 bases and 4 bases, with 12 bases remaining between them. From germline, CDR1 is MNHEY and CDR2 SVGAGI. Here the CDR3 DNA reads TGTGCCGTCCGGGGAGGAGGAAACACCATATATTTT. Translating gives CAVRGGGNTIYF.

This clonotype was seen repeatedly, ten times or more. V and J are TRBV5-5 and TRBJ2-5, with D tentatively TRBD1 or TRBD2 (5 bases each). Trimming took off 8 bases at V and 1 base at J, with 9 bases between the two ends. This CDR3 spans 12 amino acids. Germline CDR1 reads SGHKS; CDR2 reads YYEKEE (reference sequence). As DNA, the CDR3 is TGTGCCAGTACGAGGGGCCAAGAGACCCAGTACTTC. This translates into CASTRGQETQYF.

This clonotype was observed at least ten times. CDR3 residues: CASSPRTLENEQFF. The CDR3 bases are TGTGCCAGCTCACCACGTACTCTAGAGAATGAGCAGTTCTTC. This chain joins TRBV18 and TRBJ2-1; D uncertain. V gave up 1 base and J gave up 7 bases, with 11 bases separating them. CDR1 and CDR2 from the germline V gene are KGHSH and LQKENI. The CDR3 has 14 residues.

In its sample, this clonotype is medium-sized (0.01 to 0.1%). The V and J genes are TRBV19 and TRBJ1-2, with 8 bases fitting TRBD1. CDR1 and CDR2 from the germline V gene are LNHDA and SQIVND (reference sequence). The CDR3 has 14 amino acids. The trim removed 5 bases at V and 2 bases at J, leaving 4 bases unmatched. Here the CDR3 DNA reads TGTGCCAGTAGTCCCTGGACAGGGAACTATGGCTACACCTTC. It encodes CASSPWTGNYGYTF. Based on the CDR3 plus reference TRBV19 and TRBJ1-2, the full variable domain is DGGITQSPKYLFRKEGQNVTLSCEQNLNHDAMYWYRQDPGQGLRLIYYSQIVNDFQKGDIAEGYSVSREKKESFPLTVTSAQKNPTAFYLCASSPWTGNYGYTFGSGTRLTVV.

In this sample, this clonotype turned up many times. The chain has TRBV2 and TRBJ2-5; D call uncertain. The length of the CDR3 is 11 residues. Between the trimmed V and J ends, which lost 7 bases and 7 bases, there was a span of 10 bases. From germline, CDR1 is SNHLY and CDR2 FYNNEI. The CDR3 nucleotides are TGTGCCAGCAAATACTCGGGGACCCAGTACTTC. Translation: CASKYSGTQYF.

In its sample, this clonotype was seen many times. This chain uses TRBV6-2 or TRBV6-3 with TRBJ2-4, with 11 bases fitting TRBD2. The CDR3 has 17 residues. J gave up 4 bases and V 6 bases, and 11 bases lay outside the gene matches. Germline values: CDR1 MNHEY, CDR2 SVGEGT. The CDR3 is CASRPNLAGGLKNIQYF. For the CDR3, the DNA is TGTGCCAGCAGGCCCAATCTAGCGGGGGGCCTTAAAAACATTCAGTACTTC.

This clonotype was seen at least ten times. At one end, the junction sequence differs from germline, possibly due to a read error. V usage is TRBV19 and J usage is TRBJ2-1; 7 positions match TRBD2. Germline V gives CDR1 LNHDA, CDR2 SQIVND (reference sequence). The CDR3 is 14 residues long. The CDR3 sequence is CASSIGAGGRVAVF. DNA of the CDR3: TGTGCCAGTAGTATCGGGGCAGGCGGGAGAGTAGCGGTCTTC. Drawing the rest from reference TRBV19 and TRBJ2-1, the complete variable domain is DGGITQSPKYLFRKEGQNVTLSCEQNLNHDAMYWYRQDPGQGLRLIYYSQIVNDFQKGDIAEGYSVSREKKESFPLTVTSAQKNPTAFYLCASSIGAGGRVAVFGPGTRLTVL.

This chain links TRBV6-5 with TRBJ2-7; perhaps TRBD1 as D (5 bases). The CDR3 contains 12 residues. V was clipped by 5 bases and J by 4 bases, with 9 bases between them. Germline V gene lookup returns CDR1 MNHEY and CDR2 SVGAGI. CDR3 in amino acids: CASSLKGYEQYF. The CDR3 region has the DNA TGTGCCAGCAGTCTTAAGGGGTACGAGCAGTACTTC.

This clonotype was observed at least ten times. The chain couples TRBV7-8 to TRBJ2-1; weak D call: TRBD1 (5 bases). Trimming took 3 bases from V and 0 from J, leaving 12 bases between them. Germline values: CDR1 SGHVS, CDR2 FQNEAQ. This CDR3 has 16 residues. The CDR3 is CASSFSQVASYNEQFF. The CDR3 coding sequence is TGTGCCAGCAGCTTCTCACAGGTCGCCTCCTACAATGAGCAGTTCTTC.

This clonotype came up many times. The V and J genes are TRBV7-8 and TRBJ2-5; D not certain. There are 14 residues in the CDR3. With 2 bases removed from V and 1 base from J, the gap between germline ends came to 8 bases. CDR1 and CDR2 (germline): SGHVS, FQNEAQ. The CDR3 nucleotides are TGTGCCAGCAGCTTACCTGGGCTCCAAGAGACCCAGTACTTC. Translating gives CASSLPGLQETQYF.

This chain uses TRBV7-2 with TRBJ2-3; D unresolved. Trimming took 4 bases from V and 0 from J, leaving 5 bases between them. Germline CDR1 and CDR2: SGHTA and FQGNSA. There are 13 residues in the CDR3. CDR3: CASSWISTDTQYF. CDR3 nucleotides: TGTGCCAGCAGCTGGATTAGCACAGATACGCAGTATTTT.

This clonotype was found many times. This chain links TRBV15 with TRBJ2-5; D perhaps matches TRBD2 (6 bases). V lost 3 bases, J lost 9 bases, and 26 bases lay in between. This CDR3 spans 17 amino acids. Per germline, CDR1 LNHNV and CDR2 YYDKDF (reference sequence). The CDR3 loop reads CATSSPTGGTKTGAQYF. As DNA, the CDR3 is TGTGCCACCAGCAGCCCTACTGGCGGGACCAAAACGGGGGCCCAGTACTTC.

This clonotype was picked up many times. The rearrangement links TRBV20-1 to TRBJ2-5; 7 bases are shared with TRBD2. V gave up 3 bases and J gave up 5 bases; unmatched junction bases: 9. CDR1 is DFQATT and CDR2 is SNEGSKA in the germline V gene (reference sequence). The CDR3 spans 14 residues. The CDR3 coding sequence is TGCAGTGCTAGTCCAGCGGGGCACGGGGAGACCCAGTACTTC. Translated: CSASPAGHGETQYF.

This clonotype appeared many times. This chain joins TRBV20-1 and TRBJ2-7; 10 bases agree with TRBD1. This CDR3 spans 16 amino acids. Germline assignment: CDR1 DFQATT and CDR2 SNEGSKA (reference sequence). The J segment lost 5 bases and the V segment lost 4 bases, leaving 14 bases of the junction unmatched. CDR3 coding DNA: TGCAGTGCTACCCGGGACAGGGGATCGAGAGGGCACGAGCAGTACTTC. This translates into CSATRDRGSRGHEQYF.

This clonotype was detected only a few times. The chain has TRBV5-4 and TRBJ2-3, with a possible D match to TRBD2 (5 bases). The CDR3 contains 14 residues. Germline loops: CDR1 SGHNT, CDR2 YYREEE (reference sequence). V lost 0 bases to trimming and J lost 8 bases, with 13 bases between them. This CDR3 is CASSLGLVEGTQYF. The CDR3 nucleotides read TGTGCCAGCAGCTTGGGGCTCGTCGAGGGTACGCAGTATTTT.

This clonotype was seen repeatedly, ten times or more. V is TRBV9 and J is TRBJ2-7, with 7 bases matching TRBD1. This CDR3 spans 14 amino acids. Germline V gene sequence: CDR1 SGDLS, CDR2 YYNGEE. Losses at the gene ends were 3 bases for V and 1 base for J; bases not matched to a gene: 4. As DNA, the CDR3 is TGTGCCAGCAGCGGCCGGGACAGTTCCTACGAGCAGTACTTC. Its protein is CASSGRDSSYEQYF. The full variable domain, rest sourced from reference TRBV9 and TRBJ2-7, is DSGVTQTPKHLITATGQRVTLRCSPRSGDLSVYWYQQSLDQGLQFLIQYYNGEERAKGNILERFSAQQFPDLHSELNLSSLELGDSALYFCASSGRDSSYEQYFGPGTRLTVT.